The 27 T cell receptor beta chains given below trace back to one sample, sequenced in a study of cytomegalovirus exposure and HLA in healthy donors. The PCR had 60 Vbeta and 13 Jbeta primers. Clones were sequenced by immunoSEQ multiplex PCR, and TCRdb holds only the in-frame ones, with some missing. The sample has some 160,000 clones; over 70% are singletons. The specimen was PBMCs. The receptors originated from a woman in her thirties or forties in good health and CMV-seronegative.

The V call is TRBV6-1, the J call TRBJ1-1; the D gene is possibly TRBD1 (6 bases). Looked up from germline, CDR1 is MNHNS and CDR2 is SASEGT. The CDR3 length is 13 residues. Trimming stripped 4 bases from V and 5 bases from J, with 11 bases between. The CDR3 DNA follows: TGTGCCAGCAGTGGACAGGCTTGGACTGAAGCTTTCTTT. Translated: CASSGQAWTEAFF.

The rearrangement links TRBV19 to TRBJ1-5; 8 positions agree with TRBD1. The CDR3 is 15 amino acids. Germline CDR1 is LNHDA and CDR2 is SQIVND (reference sequence). J lost 4 bases, V lost 7 bases, and 9 bases had no gene match. CDR3 sequence reads: CASKRDRRMNQPQHF. CDR3 nucleotides: TGTGCCAGTAAGCGGGACAGGAGGATGAATCAGCCCCAGCATTTT.

This chain uses TRBV13 with TRBJ2-7; D call uncertain. Per the germline V gene, CDR1 is PRHDT and CDR2 is FYEKMQ (reference sequence). The CDR3 length is 13 residues. Trimming stripped 4 bases from V and 5 bases from J, with 12 bases between. The CDR3 DNA sequence: TGTGCCAGCAGCTCACTGTTGGTCCACGAGCAGTACTTC. Translating it yields CASSSLLVHEQYF.

This clone was recorded once. This chain links TRBV6-5 with TRBJ2-7; 8 positions match TRBD2. There are 15 residues in the CDR3. After removal of 2 bases from V and 9 bases from J, the junction contained 12 bases not matched to a gene. From germline, CDR1 is MNHEY and CDR2 SVGAGI. This chain's CDR3 is CASSYIAGPPLWQYF. The CDR3 DNA reads TGTGCCAGCAGTTACATAGCGGGACCCCCGCTATGGCAGTACTTC.

This chain joins TRBV5-1 and TRBJ1-1; D is perhaps TRBD1 (6 bases). The CDR3 is 14 residues long. The V end was cut by 7 bases, the J end by 3 bases, with 16 bases between. Germline lookup yields CDR1 SGHRS and CDR2 YFSETQ. This chain's CDR3 is CASRGADLDTEAFF. In DNA, the CDR3 is TGCGCCAGCCGGGGGGCAGACCTAGACACTGAAGCTTTCTTT.

The chain joins TRBV18 to TRBJ1-2; D may be TRBD1 (5 bases). The CDR3 is made up of 14 amino acids. Trimming cost V 2 bases and J 4 bases, with 11 bases left between them. Germline assignment: CDR1 KGHSH and CDR2 LQKENI. The CDR3 DNA reads as TGTGCCAGCTCACCAGCAGGGTTTGCCTATGGCTACACCTTC. Translation gives CASSPAGFAYGYTF.

As for this clone: A junction end diverges from the germline sequence, so it may reflect a read error. J is TRBJ2-7 and V is TRBV29-1; D may be TRBD1 (5 bases). The CDR3 contains 15 residues. From germline, CDR1 is SQVTM and CDR2 ANQGSEA. For the CDR3, the DNA is TGCGGCGTAGCCCGACAGTCTGGAAGATCCTACGAGCAGTACTTC. As protein: CGVARQSGRSYEQYF.

V is TRBV7-9 and J is TRBJ2-7; TRBD2 agrees at 8 bases. The CDR3 sequence is 16 residues long. Unmatched junction bases numbered 9, after V lost 3 bases and J lost 2 bases. The germline V gene has CDR1 SEHNR and CDR2 FQNEAQ (reference sequence). CDR3 in amino acids: CASSFPRGGLPYEQYF. CDR3 DNA sequence: TGTGCCAGCAGCTTCCCTCGGGGGGGCCTTCCCTACGAGCAGTACTTC.

The J gene is TRBJ2-7, the V gene TRBV4-2; weak D call: TRBD2 (5 bases). This CDR3 region has 16 residues. Germline assignment: CDR1 LGHNA and CDR2 YNFKEQ. V was cut by 0 bases and J by 2 bases, with 14 bases left in between. CDR3 sequence (DNA): TGTGCCAGCAGCCAAGAAGTGAGGGCTACTACCTACGAGCAGTACTTC. Translated, it gives CASSQEVRATTYEQYF.

On this clone: Other DNA sequences of this sample code for an identical CDR3. V gene TRBV19 combines with J gene TRBJ1-2; 7 positions agree with TRBD1. The CDR3 consists of 13 residues. Germline assignment: CDR1 LNHDA and CDR2 SQIVND (reference sequence). The junction had 0 bases not matched to a gene; V was cut back by 4 bases and J by 1 base. This chain's CDR3 is CASSRDSNYGYTF. Here the CDR3 DNA reads TGTGCCAGTAGTAGGGACAGTAACTATGGCTACACCTTC.

The chain has TRBV29-1 and TRBJ1-2, with a tentative D call TRBD1 (5 bases). Trimming took off 0 bases at V and 5 bases at J, with 16 bases between the two ends. The CDR3 is 15 amino acids. CDR1 is SQVTM, CDR2 ANQGSEA, per germline. CDR3 DNA sequence: TGCAGCGTTGAAGAGGACCGGGGGATAGTTTATGGCTACACCTTC. This encodes CSVEEDRGIVYGYTF.

This chain joins TRBV6-1 and TRBJ1-2; D remains ambiguous. V lost 1 base, J lost 8 bases, and 20 bases lay in between. The germline gives CDR1 MNHNS, CDR2 SASEGT. The CDR3 extends over 16 amino acids. The CDR3 reads CASSEVYGNPDWGYTF. CDR3 nucleotide sequence: TGTGCCAGCAGTGAAGTATACGGGAACCCAGACTGGGGCTACACCTTC.

This chain connects TRBV25-1 to TRBJ2-5, with 9 positions matching TRBD2. Germline V gene lookup returns CDR1 MGHDK and CDR2 SYGVNS. V was clipped by 6 bases and J by 3 bases; unmatched bases: 14. The CDR3 sequence is 17 residues long. As DNA, the CDR3 is TGTGCCAGCAGCGATCCAATGGGGGCTAGCGGGAAAGAGACCCAGTACTTC. Its translation is CASSDPMGASGKETQYF. Combining the CDR3 with reference TRBV25-1 and TRBJ2-5 gives the whole variable domain EADIYQTPRYLVIGTGKKITLECSQTMGHDKMYWYQQDPGMELHLIHYSYGVNSTEKGDLSSESTVSRIRTEHFPLTLESARPSHTSQYLCASSDPMGASGKETQYFGPGTRLLVL.

As for this clone: This same CDR3 is encoded by further DNA sequences in the sample. V gene TRBV13 combines with J gene TRBJ1-1, with a possible D match to TRBD1 (6 bases). Trimming removed 5 bases from V and 5 bases from J, with 9 bases in between. CDR1 and CDR2 (germline): PRHDT, FYEKMQ (reference sequence). CDR3 length: 12 amino acids. CDR3 in amino acids: CASSPQGTEAFF. Here the CDR3 DNA reads TGTGCCAGCAGCCCTCAGGGGACTGAAGCTTTCTTT.

The J gene is TRBJ2-3, the V gene TRBV15, with D perhaps matching TRBD2 (5 bases). The germline V and J ends were trimmed by 2 bases and 2 bases, with 14 bases remaining between them. Germline CDR1 reads LNHNV; CDR2 reads YYDKDF (reference sequence). The CDR3 runs to 16 residues. The CDR3 here is CATSRPLAPVTDTQYF. CDR3 bases: TGTGCCACCAGCAGACCCCTAGCACCAGTCACAGATACGCAGTATTTT. Filled out from reference TRBV15 and TRBJ2-3, the complete variable domain reads DAMVIQNPRYQVTQFGKPVTLSCSQTLNHNVMYWYQQKSSQAPKLLFHYYDKDFNNEADTPDNFQSRRPNTSFCFLDIRSPGLGDTAMYLCATSRPLAPVTDTQYFGPGTRLTVL.

The rearrangement uses TRBV6-1 and TRBJ1-5; no reliable D call. Trimming removed 4 bases from V and 3 bases from J, with 16 bases in between. Per the germline V gene, CDR1 is MNHNS and CDR2 is SASEGT. The CDR3 contains 16 residues. The DNA of the CDR3 is TGTGCCAGCAGTGGGAGGGTATGGGGAAACAATCAGCCCCAGCATTTT. This sequence encodes CASSGRVWGNNQPQHF.

The V gene is TRBV30, the J gene TRBJ1-2, with 7 positions matching TRBD1. CDR1 is GTSNPN and CDR2 is SVGIG in the germline V gene (reference sequence). Trimming removed 1 base from V and 0 bases from J; junction bases left unmatched: 14. CDR3 length equals 18 residues. The CDR3 nucleotides read TGTGCCTGGAGTGGAGGGGCCCCCGGGACAGCAGCTAACTATGGCTACACCTTC. This codes for CAWSGGAPGTAANYGYTF.

In nucleotides, the CDR3 is TGCAGCGTTGAAGGCCAGGGCCACGAGCAGTACTTC. This sequence encodes CSVEGQGHEQYF. The J gene is TRBJ2-7, the V gene TRBV29-1, with D perhaps TRBD1 (5 bases). The CDR3 length is 12 residues. The V gene's germline CDR1 is SQVTM and CDR2 ANQGSEA. The ends were cut back, 1 base at V and 5 bases at J, with 9 bases in the middle.

The chain combines TRBV5-1 with TRBJ2-3; 7 bases are shared with TRBD1. Germline V gene lookup returns CDR1 SGHRS and CDR2 YFSETQ. V was clipped by 4 bases and J by 4 bases; unmatched bases: 9. The CDR3 extends over 15 amino acids. CDR3 sequence: CASSPHDRAADTQYF. CDR3 DNA sequence: TGCGCCAGCAGCCCTCACGACAGGGCGGCAGATACGCAGTATTTT. Looking up the rest from reference TRBV5-1 and TRBJ2-3 gives the full variable domain: KAGVTQTPRYLIKTRGQQVTLSCSPISGHRSVSWYQQTPGQGLQFLFEYFSETQRNKGNFPGRFSGRQFSNSRSEMNVSTLELGDSALYLCASSPHDRAADTQYFGPGTRLTVL.

To note about this clone: One end of the junction is discordant with germline, which a read error may explain. The chain employs TRBV7-9 and TRBJ1-1; possibly TRBD1 for D (6 bases). This CDR3 comprises 15 residues. Germline loops: CDR1 SEHNR, CDR2 FQNEAQ (reference sequence). For the CDR3, the DNA is TGTTCCAGCAGCTCTCAAGGGGGGGGAAACACTGAAGCTTTCTTT. Amino acids: CSSSSQGGGNTEAFF.

The CDR3 here is CASSQTGTGGGETQYF. Here the CDR3 DNA reads TGCGCCAGCAGCCAAACGGGGACAGGGGGGGGAGAGACCCAGTACTTC. The V and J genes are TRBV4-1 and TRBJ2-5; 11 bases line up with TRBD1. After removal of 2 bases from V and 4 bases from J, the junction contained 6 bases not matched to a gene. The CDR3 covers 16 residues. The V gene's germline CDR1 is MGHRA and CDR2 YSYEKL.

The table lists this clone with a few counts. The rearrangement joins TRBV5-1 to TRBJ1-1, with 8 bases lining up with TRBD1. This CDR3 is 13 amino acids long. With V trimmed by 7 bases and J by 4 bases, 6 bases remained unmatched. CDR1 and CDR2 from the germline V gene are SGHRS and YFSETQ. The CDR3 loop reads CASLPTGGTEAFF. The CDR3 DNA reads as TGCGCCAGCCTTCCTACAGGGGGCACTGAAGCTTTCTTT.

V gene TRBV9 combines with J gene TRBJ2-4, with D perhaps matching TRBD1 (6 bases). CDR1 and CDR2 (germline): SGDLS, YYNGEE. CDR3 size: 14 residues. Trimming cost V 3 bases and J 0 bases, with 7 bases left between them. In DNA form, the CDR3 reads TGTGCCAGCAGCGGAGGGGGAGCCAAAAACATTCAGTACTTC. It codes for CASSGGGAKNIQYF.

V and J are TRBV7-8 and TRBJ2-7, with no clear D. The CDR3 is 14 amino acids. Germline V gene sequence: CDR1 SGHVS, CDR2 FQNEAQ. The V end lost 1 base, the J end lost 6 bases, and 13 bases lay between the germline ends. CDR3 region: CASSLGFSVSEQYF. In DNA, the CDR3 is TGTGCCAGCAGCTTAGGGTTTTCGGTGTCCGAGCAGTACTTC.

The chain employs TRBV2 and TRBJ2-7, with 10 bases that match TRBD1. There are 14 residues in the CDR3. Germline V gives CDR1 SNHLY, CDR2 FYNNEI. The trim removed 8 bases at V and 2 bases at J, leaving 6 bases unmatched. The CDR3: CASAGTGVAYEQYF. For the CDR3, the DNA is TGTGCCAGCGCGGGGACAGGGGTTGCCTACGAGCAGTACTTC.

This clone was seen just once. The gene calls are TRBV2 and TRBJ1-1; D is undetermined. CDR3 size: 14 residues. Trimming shortened V by 4 bases and J by 1 base, and 10 bases separated the two germline ends. CDR1 is SNHLY, CDR2 FYNNEI, per germline. This CDR3 is CASSVRLTNTEAFF. The CDR3 nucleotides are TGTGCCAGCAGTGTCAGACTTACGAACACTGAAGCTTTCTTT.

This clone was seen only a few times. This sequence joins TRBV28 and TRBJ2-7, with 9 positions matching TRBD1. Unmatched junction bases numbered 8, after V lost 5 bases and J lost 12 bases. The CDR3 is 12 residues long. Germline lookup yields CDR1 MDHEN and CDR2 SYDVKM. The CDR3 protein is CASSQSRDRVYF. CDR3 in DNA: TGTGCCAGCAGTCAATCCCGGGACAGGGTGTACTTC.